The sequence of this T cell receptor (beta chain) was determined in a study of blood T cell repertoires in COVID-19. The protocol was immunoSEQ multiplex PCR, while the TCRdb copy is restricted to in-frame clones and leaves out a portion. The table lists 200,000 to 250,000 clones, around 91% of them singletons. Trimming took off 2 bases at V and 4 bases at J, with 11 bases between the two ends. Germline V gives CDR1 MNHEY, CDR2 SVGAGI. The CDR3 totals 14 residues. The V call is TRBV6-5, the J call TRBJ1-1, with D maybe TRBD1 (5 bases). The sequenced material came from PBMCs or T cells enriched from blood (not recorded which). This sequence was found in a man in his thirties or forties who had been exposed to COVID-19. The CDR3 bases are TGTGCCAGCAGTTACAGGGGTGTGGGCACTGAAGCTTTCTTT. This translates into CASSYRGVGTEAFF.